This TCR beta chain originates from a study of spatial heterogeneity in lung cancer. Whole-study context: Among detected sequences, beta-chain ones consistently exceeded alpha-chain ones in number. The study's findings and limits: Ubiquitous expanded tumor TCRs were observed in blood more at resection than follow-up.

In this sample, this clonotype turned up many times. Its antigen is currently unknown. This CDR3 is built from 15 residues. Trimming pared 3 bases from V and 4 bases from J, leaving 16 bases between. CDR1 is SGHRS and CDR2 is YFSETQ in the germline V gene. The library protocol tagged each TCR cDNA with a unique molecular identifier. TCRdb re-analysed the 5' RACE reads in MiXCR, keeping a single row per CDR3 protein. Among roughly 11,000 distinct CDR3 sequences listed, over 15% were seen once. Time point given: sample taken at primary tumor resection. Whole RNA from tumor, nontumor lung or frozen PBMC was sequenced unsorted. Samples were donated by 72 untreated early-stage non-small cell lung cancer patients.

The starting material was PBMCs, obtained at surgery. The TCR originated in a male donor with early-stage non-small cell lung cancer. This sequence joins TRBV5-1 and TRBJ2-5; D may correspond to TRBD1 or TRBD2 (5 bases each). The CDR3 DNA follows: TGCGCCAGCAGCTCCCCGAGGGACGGCAGAGAGACCCAGTACTTC. Translating it yields CASSSPRDGRETQYF.